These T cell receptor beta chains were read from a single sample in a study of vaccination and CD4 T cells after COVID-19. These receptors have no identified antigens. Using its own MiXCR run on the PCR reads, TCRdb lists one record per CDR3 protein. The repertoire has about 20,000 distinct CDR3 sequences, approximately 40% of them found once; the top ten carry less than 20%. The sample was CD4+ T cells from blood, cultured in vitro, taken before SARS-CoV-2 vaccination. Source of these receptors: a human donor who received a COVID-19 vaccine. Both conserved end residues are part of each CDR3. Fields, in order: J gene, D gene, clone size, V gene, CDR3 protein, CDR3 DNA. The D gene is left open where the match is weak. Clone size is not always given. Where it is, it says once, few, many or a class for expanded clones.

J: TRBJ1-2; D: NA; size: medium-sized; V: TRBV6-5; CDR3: CASSYISAGSGGYTF; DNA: TGTGCCAGCAGTTACATTTCCGCAGGGTCGGGCGGCTACACCTTC
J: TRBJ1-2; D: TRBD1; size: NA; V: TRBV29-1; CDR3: CSVDRDRGGGYTF; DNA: TGCAGCGTTGACCGGGACAGGGGAGGTGGCTACACCTTC
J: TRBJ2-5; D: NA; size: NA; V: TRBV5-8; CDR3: CASSSWRGGDETQYF; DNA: TGTGCCAGCAGCTCGTGGAGGGGGGGTGACGAGACCCAGTACTTC
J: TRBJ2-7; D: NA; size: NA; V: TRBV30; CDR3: CAWRRDSHKQHF; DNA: TGTGCCTGGAGACGAGACTCCCACAAGCAGCACTTC
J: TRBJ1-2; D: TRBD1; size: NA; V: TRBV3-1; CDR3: CASTYDRVDRGYGYTF; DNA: TGTGCCAGCACCTACGATCGCGTGGACAGGGGATATGGCTACACCTTC
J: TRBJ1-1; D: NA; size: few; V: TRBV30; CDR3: CAWKRVGTEAFF; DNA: TGTGCCTGGAAGCGGGTTGGCACTGAAGCTTTCTTT
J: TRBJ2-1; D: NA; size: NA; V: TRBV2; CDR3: CASSYLGGEQFF; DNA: TGTGCCAGCAGTTACCTAGGAGGTGAGCAGTTCTTC
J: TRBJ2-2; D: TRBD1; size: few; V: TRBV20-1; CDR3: CSARVTGTGDTGELFF; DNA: TGCAGTGCTAGAGTTACCGGGACAGGGGACACCGGGGAGCTGTTTTTT
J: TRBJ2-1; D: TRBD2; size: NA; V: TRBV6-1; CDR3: CASSGRRRGGHYNEQFF; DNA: TGTGCCAGCAGTGGCCGGAGGCGGGGGGGCCACTACAATGAGCAGTTCTTC
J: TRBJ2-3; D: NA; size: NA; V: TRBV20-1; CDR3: CSAARDLSTDTQYF; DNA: TGCAGTGCTGCACGGGACCTTAGCACAGATACGCAGTATTTT
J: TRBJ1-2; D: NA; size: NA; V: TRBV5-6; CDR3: CASSRPVRQAVDYGYTF; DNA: TGTGCCAGCAGCCGCCCGGTGCGCCAGGCGGTCGACTATGGCTACACCTTC
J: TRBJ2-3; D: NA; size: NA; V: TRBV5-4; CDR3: CASSLVSGTDTQYF; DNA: TGTGCCAGCAGCTTGGTTAGCGGCACAGATACGCAGTATTTT
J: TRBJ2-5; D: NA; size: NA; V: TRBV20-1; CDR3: CSARDSAGLETQYF; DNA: TGCAGTGCTAGAGATTCGGCGGGTCTGGAGACCCAGTACTTC
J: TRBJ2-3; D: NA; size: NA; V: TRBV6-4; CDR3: CASSRDTKRTDTQYF; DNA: TGTGCCAGCAGCCGGGACACCAAACGCACAGATACGCAGTATTTT
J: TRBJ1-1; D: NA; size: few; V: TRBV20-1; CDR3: CSARGPPGDTEAFF; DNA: TGCAGTGCTCGCGGACCCCCGGGGGACACTGAAGCTTTCTTT
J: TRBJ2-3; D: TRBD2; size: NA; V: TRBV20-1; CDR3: CSARNPSGGADTQYF; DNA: TGCAGTGCTAGGAACCCTAGCGGGGGGGCAGATACGCAGTATTTT
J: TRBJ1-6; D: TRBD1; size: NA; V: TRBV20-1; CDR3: CSADRVEHSPLHF; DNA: TGCAGTGCCGACAGGGTCGAGCATTCACCCCTCCACTTT
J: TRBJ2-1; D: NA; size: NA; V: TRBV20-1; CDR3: CSARAQALIADEQFF; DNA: TGCAGTGCTAGAGCACAGGCTCTGATTGCGGATGAGCAGTTCTTC
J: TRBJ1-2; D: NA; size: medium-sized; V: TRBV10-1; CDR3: CASSETFGESNYGYTF; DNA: TGCGCCAGCAGTGAGACATTTGGGGAATCTAACTATGGCTACACCTTC
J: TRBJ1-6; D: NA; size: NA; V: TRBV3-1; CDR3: CASSQTHTGFKHPPLHF; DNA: TGTGCCAGCAGCCAAACTCATACAGGGTTTAAACATCCACCCCTCCACTTT
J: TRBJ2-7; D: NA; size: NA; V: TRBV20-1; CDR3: CSARDPRRSYEQYF; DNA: TGCAGTGCTAGAGATCCCAGGAGATCCTACGAGCAGTACTTC
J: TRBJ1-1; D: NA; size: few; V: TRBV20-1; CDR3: CSARRPMNTEAFF; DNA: TGCAGTGCCCGGCGTCCAATGAACACTGAAGCTTTCTTT
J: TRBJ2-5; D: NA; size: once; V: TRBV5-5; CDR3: CASSNAPGQETQYF; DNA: TGTGCCAGCAGCAACGCACCGGGACAAGAGACCCAGTACTTC
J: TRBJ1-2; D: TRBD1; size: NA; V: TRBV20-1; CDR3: CSARAPYRGNNPRPGYTF; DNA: TGCAGTGCTCGGGCCCCCTACAGGGGAAACAACCCCCGTCCAGGCTACACCTTC
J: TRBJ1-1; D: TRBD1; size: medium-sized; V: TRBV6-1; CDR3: CASSVDRGSTEAFF; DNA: TGTGCCAGCAGTGTGGACAGGGGGTCGACTGAAGCTTTCTTT
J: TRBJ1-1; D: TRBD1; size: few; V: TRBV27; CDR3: CASRRQGPTEAFF; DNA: TGTGCCAGCAGACGACAGGGCCCCACTGAAGCTTTCTTT
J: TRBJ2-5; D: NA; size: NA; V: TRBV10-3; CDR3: CAISLNREETQYF; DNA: TGTGCCATCAGTCTTAACAGGGAGGAGACCCAGTACTTC
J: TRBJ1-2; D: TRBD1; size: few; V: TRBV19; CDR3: CASRTGDGYTF; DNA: TGTGCCTCCCGTACAGGGGACGGCTACACCTTC